A single sample gave rise to the 8 T cell receptor beta chains below, sequenced in a study of human thymus T cells (dated by TCRdb to between 2020 and 2021). Libraries were built with the immunoSEQ multiplex PCR assay. The table was pulled from immuneACCESS by TCRdb, which kept in-frame rearrangements only. Such tables lose some clones; where checked, under half of the loss comes from unresolved V genes, and the rest has no known cause. The sample contains tens of thousands of clones, 85% to 95% of them found a single time. Jointly, the top ten make up 0.03% to 0.035% of the sample. Thymus tissue was obtained as surgical resects removed during corrective cardiac surgery. Sample: thymus tissue. The receptors were sampled from a girl in the first two years of life with a congenital heart defect but otherwise immunologically healthy.

This chain joins TRBV5-1 and TRBJ2-7, with 13 bases identical to TRBD2. This CDR3 spans 19 amino acids. V gave up 0 bases and J gave up 2 bases; unmatched junction bases: 11. Germline-derived CDR1 and CDR2 are SGHRS and YFSETQ. The CDR3 DNA follows: TGCGCCAGCAGCTTGGCCCCGGGACTAGCGGGGCCCCTCCCCTACGAGCAGTACTTC. Translation: CASSLAPGLAGPLPYEQYF.

The chain employs TRBV29-1 and TRBJ2-1, with TRBD2 identical over 10 bases. V trimming: 4 bases; J trimming: 5 bases; junction bases outside the gene matches: 8. The V gene's germline CDR1 is SQVTM and CDR2 ANQGSEA. The CDR3 covers 15 residues. The CDR3 is CSVGSGRIKDNEQFF. In DNA, the CDR3 is TGCAGCGTTGGTAGCGGGAGGATTAAGGACAATGAGCAGTTCTTC.

The rearrangement uses TRBV5-4 and TRBJ2-7, with TRBD1 as a possible D gene (5 bases). The CDR3 loop spans 16 amino acids. The germline V gene encodes CDR1 SGHNT and CDR2 YYREEE (reference sequence). Trimming removed 2 bases at V and 1 base at J, with 16 bases between. The CDR3 sequence: CASSFAPGKASYEQYF. DNA of the CDR3: TGTGCCAGCAGCTTTGCTCCAGGGAAAGCTTCCTACGAGCAGTACTTC.

The chain joins TRBV13 to TRBJ1-1, with TRBD1 identical over 8 bases. CDR3 length equals 16 residues. After removal of 5 bases from V and 0 bases from J, the junction contained 8 bases not matched to a gene. In germline, CDR1 is PRHDT, CDR2 FYEKMQ (reference sequence). DNA for the CDR3: TGTGCCAGCAGCCCCCGACAGGGGAACATGAACACTGAAGCTTTCTTT. It is translated as CASSPRQGNMNTEAFF.

This rearrangement joins TRBV5-1 to TRBJ1-1; TRBD1 might be the D (6 bases). Deletions cut 0 bases from V and 12 bases from J, with 12 bases between. The CDR3 is 12 residues long. From germline, CDR1 is SGHRS and CDR2 YFSETQ. The CDR3 nucleotides read TGCGCCAGCAGCTTGGCGGGACATGGTTCTTTCTTT. This codes for CASSLAGHGSFF.

The chain couples TRBV28 to TRBJ2-4; no clear D. Trimming took 5 bases from V and 2 from J, leaving 19 bases between them. The CDR3 has 17 residues. Germline CDR1 MDHEN, CDR2 SYDVKM. This CDR3 is CASSPGWVSVPKNIQYF. The CDR3 DNA reads as TGTGCCAGCAGTCCTGGGTGGGTCTCCGTCCCCAAAAACATTCAGTACTTC.

The chain employs TRBV11-2 and TRBJ1-1, with D hard to call. Trimming pared 0 bases from V and 1 base from J, leaving 15 bases between. The germline gives CDR1 SGHAT, CDR2 FQNNGV. This CDR3 region has 17 residues. CDR3 amino acids: CASSLDLAKGRNTEAFF. The CDR3, as DNA: TGTGCCAGCAGCTTAGATCTCGCTAAGGGAAGGAACACTGAAGCTTTCTTT.

This clone appeared a single time. V gene TRBV6-1 combines with J gene TRBJ2-7; D ambiguous. Germline values: CDR1 MNHNS, CDR2 SASEGT. V was clipped by 4 bases and J by 3 bases, with 4 bases between them. The CDR3 contains 11 residues. CDR3 sequence (DNA): TGTGCCAGCAGTGCTGTCTACGAGCAGTACTTC. This encodes CASSAVYEQYF.